These 2 T cell receptor beta chains were all obtained from the same sample, sequenced in a study of CD8+CD57+ T cells in acquired aplastic anemia. Researchers used genomic DNA as the template to profile TCR beta VDJ and CDR3. TCRdb itself ran the reads through MiXCR, one entry per CDR3 protein. This table holds roughly 200,000 distinct CDR3 sequences, 50% to 65% found once. For sequencing, patients were chosen who had shown expansion of CD8+CD57+ cells by flow cytometry. The sequenced material came from sorted CD4+, CD8+, or CD8+CD57+ T cells (not recorded which) from PBMCs. These receptors all stem from a human donor with aplastic anemia.

This clonotype showed up many times. The chain couples TRBV4-1 to TRBJ1-2; possibly TRBD1 for D (5 bases). Between the trimmed V and J ends, which lost 4 bases and 2 bases, there was a span of 17 bases. There are 16 residues in the CDR3. CDR1 and CDR2 (germline): MGHRA, YSYEKL. For the CDR3, the DNA is TGCGCCAGCAGCCTACGACCGGGACGGGAGAACTATGGCTACACCTTC. This gives the protein CASSLRPGRENYGYTF.

V is TRBV29-1 and J is TRBJ2-1; 7 positions agree with TRBD2. Unmatched junction bases numbered 13, after V lost 7 bases and J lost 4 bases. The CDR3 is 15 residues long. Germline CDR1 and CDR2: SQVTM and ANQGSEA. CDR3 sequence (DNA): TGCAGCGCCCGGGACTACCTCTCGGCTTACAATGAGCAGTTCTTC. Translating it yields CSARDYLSAYNEQFF.